One and the same sample provided the 14 T cell receptor beta chains below, sequenced in a study of preoperative IRX-2 immunotherapy in early breast cancer. Clones were read by immunoSEQ multiplex PCR, and TCRdb kept only the in-frame ones, dropping some. The table lists 30,000 to 45,000 clones, around four fifths of them singletons. Treatment specified: preoperative locoregional IRX-2 cytokine immunotherapy. Material: lymph node tissue, obtained after IRX-2 immunotherapy. The receptors derive from a human donor with breast cancer.

In its sample, this clone was seen a few times. The chain has TRBV11-3 and TRBJ2-7; tentative D call: TRBD1 (6 bases). CDR1 and CDR2 from the germline V gene are SGHNT and YENEEA. V was shortened by 3 bases and J by 5 bases, with 14 bases between the two germline ends. The CDR3 is 14 amino acids. The CDR3 spells CASSLTGTINEQYF. CDR3 coding DNA: TGTGCCAGCAGCTTGACCGGGACAATTAACGAGCAGTACTTC.

This chain uses TRBV6-8 with TRBJ1-1; a weak D match, TRBD1 (5 bases). Trimming took 6 bases from V and 3 from J, leaving 11 bases between them. This CDR3 region has 13 residues. Germline V gene lookup returns CDR1 MNHGY and CDR2 SAAAGT. The DNA of the CDR3 is TGTGCCAGCAGGGCTCAGGGACACACTGAAGCTTTCTTT. Translating it yields CASRAQGHTEAFF.

This clone showed up just once. The chain combines TRBV19 with TRBJ1-5, with a possible D match to TRBD1 (6 bases). Germline assignment: CDR1 LNHDA and CDR2 SQIVND (reference sequence). The CDR3 has 15 residues. Between the trimmed V and J ends, which lost 7 bases and 6 bases, there was a span of 19 bases. DNA for the CDR3: TGTGCCAGTACCTCAAAGGGGGATACGAGTCAGCCCCAGCATTTT. This translates into CASTSKGDTSQPQHF.

This chain joins TRBV28 and TRBJ1-5; TRBD1 agrees at 9 bases. J lost 5 bases, V lost 4 bases, and 6 bases had no gene match. CDR3 length: 15 residues. Germline V gene sequence: CDR1 MDHEN, CDR2 SYDVKM. This CDR3 reads CASSSSGTGYQPQHF. In DNA form, the CDR3 reads TGTGCCAGCAGTTCATCCGGGACAGGGTATCAGCCCCAGCATTTT.

This clone was seen more than once but under ten times. The chain employs TRBV19 and TRBJ1-5, with 8 nucleotides matching TRBD1. The germline V gene has CDR1 LNHDA and CDR2 SQIVND (reference sequence). Losses at the gene ends were 5 bases for V and 2 bases for J; bases not matched to a gene: 8. This CDR3 has 16 amino acids. This chain's CDR3 is CASSPPGGFGNQPQHF. CDR3 nucleotides: TGTGCCAGTAGTCCCCCAGGGGGCTTTGGCAATCAGCCCCAGCATTTT.

The rearrangement links TRBV10-2 to TRBJ1-6, with TRBD1 as a possible D gene (5 bases). Germline CDR1 reads WSHSY; CDR2 reads SAAADI. The ends were cut back, 4 bases at V and 4 bases at J, with 8 bases in the middle. CDR3 length equals 14 residues. DNA of the CDR3: TGCGCCAGCAGTGTGGGACGGTATAATTCACCCCTCCACTTT. This gives the protein CASSVGRYNSPLHF.

This rearrangement joins TRBV10-1 to TRBJ2-7, with 12 bases identical to TRBD1. Germline V gene lookup returns CDR1 WNHNN and CDR2 SYGVQD (reference sequence). V dropped 5 bases and J dropped 3; count of bases not matched to a gene: 5. The CDR3 is made up of 15 amino acids. The CDR3 sequence: CASSSGTGGSYEQYF. CDR3 DNA sequence: TGCGCCAGCAGTTCCGGGACAGGGGGCAGCTACGAGCAGTACTTC.

The gene calls are TRBV6-8 and TRBJ1-2; 7 positions match TRBD1. CDR1 is MNHGY, CDR2 SAAAGT, per germline. The J segment lost 4 bases and the V segment lost 11 bases, leaving 22 bases of the junction unmatched. There are 17 residues in the CDR3. CDR3 region: CAAGMGQPPGESYGYTF. The CDR3 DNA reads as TGTGCCGCCGGTATGGGACAGCCCCCGGGGGAGAGCTATGGCTACACCTTC.

The chain recombines TRBV18 with TRBJ1-5, with TRBD1 matching over 7 bases. This CDR3 has 14 amino acids. V was clipped by 4 bases and J by 4 bases; unmatched bases: 4. Germline V gives CDR1 KGHSH, CDR2 LQKENI. For the CDR3, the DNA is TGTGCCAGCTCACTTGGGACAGCTAATCAGCCCCAGCATTTT. It yields the protein CASSLGTANQPQHF.

The chain has TRBV11-3 and TRBJ2-1, with 9 bases matching TRBD1. J gave up 1 base and V 5 bases, and 9 bases lay outside the gene matches. The germline CDR1 and CDR2 sequences are SGHNT and YENEEA. This CDR3 has 17 residues. The CDR3 spells CASSILTGGISYNEQFF. For the CDR3, the DNA is TGTGCCAGCAGCATACTTACAGGGGGCATTTCCTACAATGAGCAGTTCTTC.

The chain recombines TRBV19 with TRBJ2-3, with a possible D match to TRBD2 (5 bases). Looked up from germline, CDR1 is LNHDA and CDR2 is SQIVND (reference sequence). The CDR3 sequence is 17 residues long. The germline V and J ends were trimmed by 6 bases and 4 bases, with 23 bases remaining between them. CDR3 nucleotide sequence: TGTGCCAGTAGGGCCCGAGTCGGGGATGTATCCGCAGATACGCAGTATTTT. It encodes CASRARVGDVSADTQYF.

The chain combines TRBV11-3 with TRBJ2-2, with 8 bases that match TRBD2. Looked up from germline, CDR1 is SGHNT and CDR2 is YENEEA. V shed 5 bases, J shed 3 bases, and the junction held 8 bases outside the gene matches. The CDR3 is 16 amino acids. The CDR3 sequence: CASSTPGLVDTGELFF. Written as DNA, the CDR3 is TGTGCCAGCAGCACCCCGGGACTAGTAGACACCGGGGAGCTGTTTTTT.

This sequence joins TRBV23-1 and TRBJ1-2, with unresolved D. TRBV23-1 is noted as an ORF with a role that remains uncertain. This CDR3 region has 13 residues. The V and J ends lost 6 bases and 4 bases respectively, with 12 bases between them. CDR3 loop: CASSQDKGYGYTF. In DNA, the CDR3 is TGCGCCAGCAGCCAAGATAAGGGCTATGGCTACACCTTC.

The chain has TRBV6-8 and TRBJ1-5; possibly TRBD1 for D (5 bases). V lost 6 bases and J lost 2, with 14 bases in between. CDR1 and CDR2 from the germline V gene are MNHGY and SAAAGT. The CDR3 sequence is 15 residues long. The CDR3 loop reads CASSRLGRGNQPQHF. The CDR3 DNA reads TGTGCCAGCAGCCGACTGGGGCGCGGCAATCAGCCCCAGCATTTT.